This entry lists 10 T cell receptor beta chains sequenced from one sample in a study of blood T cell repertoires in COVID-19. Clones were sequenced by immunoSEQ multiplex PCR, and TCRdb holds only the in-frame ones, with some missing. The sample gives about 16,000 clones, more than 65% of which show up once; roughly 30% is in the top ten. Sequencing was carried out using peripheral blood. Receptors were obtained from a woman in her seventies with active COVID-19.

The CDR3 here is CASSLYLRGGEQFF. CDR3 sequence (DNA): TGTGCCAGCAGCTTATATCTGAGAGGTGGTGAGCAGTTCTTC. V and J are TRBV7-2 and TRBJ2-1; no reliable D call. The CDR3 is 14 residues long. Germline values: CDR1 SGHTA, CDR2 FQGNSA. V lost 2 bases and J 9 bases, leaving 14 bases between the germline ends.

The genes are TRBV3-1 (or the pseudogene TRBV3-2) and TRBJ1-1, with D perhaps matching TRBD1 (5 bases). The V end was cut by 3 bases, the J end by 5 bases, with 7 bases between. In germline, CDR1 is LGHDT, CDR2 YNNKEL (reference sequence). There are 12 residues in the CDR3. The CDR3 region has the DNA TGTGCCAGCAGCCAGACAGAGACTGAAGCTTTCTTT. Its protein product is CASSQTETEAFF.

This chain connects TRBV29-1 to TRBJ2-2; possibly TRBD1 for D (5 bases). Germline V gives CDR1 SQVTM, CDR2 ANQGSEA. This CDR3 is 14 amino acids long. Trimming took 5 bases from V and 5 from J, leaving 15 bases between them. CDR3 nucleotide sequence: TGCAGCGTTCAAAAAAAGGGGAATACCGGGGAGCTGTTTTTT. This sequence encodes CSVQKKGNTGELFF.

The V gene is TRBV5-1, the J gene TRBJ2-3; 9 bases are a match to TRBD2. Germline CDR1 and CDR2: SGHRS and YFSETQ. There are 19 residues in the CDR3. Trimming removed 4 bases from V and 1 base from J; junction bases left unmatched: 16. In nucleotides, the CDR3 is TGCGCCAGCAGCCTCGCGAACCCGACTAGCGGTATTGGCACAGATACGCAGTATTTT. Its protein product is CASSLANPTSGIGTDTQYF.

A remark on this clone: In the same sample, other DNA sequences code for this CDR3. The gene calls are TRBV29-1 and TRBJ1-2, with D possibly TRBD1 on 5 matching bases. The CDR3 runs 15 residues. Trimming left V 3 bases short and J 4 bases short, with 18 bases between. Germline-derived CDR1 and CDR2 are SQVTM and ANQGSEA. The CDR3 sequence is CSVDGEEGTTYGYTF. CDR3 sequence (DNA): TGCAGCGTTGACGGAGAGGAGGGGACGACCTATGGCTACACCTTC.

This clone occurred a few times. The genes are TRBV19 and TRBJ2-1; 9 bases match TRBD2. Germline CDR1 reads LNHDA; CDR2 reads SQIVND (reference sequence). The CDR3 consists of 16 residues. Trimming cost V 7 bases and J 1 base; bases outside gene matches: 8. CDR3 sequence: CASTRSLAGSYNEQFF. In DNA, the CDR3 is TGTGCCAGTACGCGTAGTCTAGCGGGGTCCTACAATGAGCAGTTCTTC.

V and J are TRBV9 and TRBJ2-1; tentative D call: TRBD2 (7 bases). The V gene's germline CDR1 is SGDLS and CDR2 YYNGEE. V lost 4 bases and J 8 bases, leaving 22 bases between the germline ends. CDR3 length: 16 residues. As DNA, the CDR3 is TGTGCCAGCAGCACAGGGCGGGGGATCATGGGGTATGAGCAGTTCTTC. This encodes CASSTGRGIMGYEQFF.

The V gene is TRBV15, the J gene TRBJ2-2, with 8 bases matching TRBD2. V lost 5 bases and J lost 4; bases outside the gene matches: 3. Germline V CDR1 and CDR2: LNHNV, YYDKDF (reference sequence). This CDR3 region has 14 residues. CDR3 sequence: CATSPAGVTGELFF. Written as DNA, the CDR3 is TGTGCCACCAGCCCAGCGGGAGTCACCGGGGAGCTGTTTTTT.

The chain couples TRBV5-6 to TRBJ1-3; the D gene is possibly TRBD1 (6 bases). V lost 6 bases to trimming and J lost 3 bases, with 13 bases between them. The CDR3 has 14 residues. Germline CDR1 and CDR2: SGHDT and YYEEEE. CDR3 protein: CASTFGGGGNTIYF. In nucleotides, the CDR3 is TGTGCCAGCACCTTTGGGGGCGGTGGAAACACCATATATTTT. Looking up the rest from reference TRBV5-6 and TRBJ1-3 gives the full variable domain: DAGVTQSPTHLIKTRGQQVTLRCSPKSGHDTVSWYQQALGQGPQFIFQYYEEEERQRGNFPDRFSGHQFPNYSSELNVNALLLGDSALYLCASTFGGGGNTIYFGEGSWLTVV.

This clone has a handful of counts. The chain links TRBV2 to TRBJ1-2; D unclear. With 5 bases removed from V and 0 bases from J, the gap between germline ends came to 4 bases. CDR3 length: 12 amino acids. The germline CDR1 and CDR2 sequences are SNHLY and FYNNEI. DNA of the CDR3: TGTGCCAGCAGTACAGCTAACTATGGCTACACCTTC. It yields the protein CASSTANYGYTF.